This T cell receptor (beta chain) was captured in a study of neurological immune-mediated disorders. General study points: One related-CDR3 cluster, which may be a signature, held the repertoires of 18 of 34 multiple sclerosis patients after phylogenetic grouping.

CDR1 is MDHEN, CDR2 SYDVKM, per germline. The CDR3 loop spans 15 amino acids. V lost 3 bases and J 8 bases, leaving 16 bases between the germline ends. This clonotype was picked up many times. Its matching antigen is unknown. TCRdb recomputed calls from the 5' RACE reads with MiXCR, one row per CDR3 protein. The sample lists some 76,000 distinct CDR3 sequences, 3.2% seen once, with roughly 5.2% in the top ten. The receptor was isolated from a woman between 45 and 65 years old with multiple sclerosis. The sequencing input was PBMCs. This sequence joins TRBV28 and TRBJ2-2; tentative D call: TRBD2 (5 bases). CDR3 coding DNA: TGTGCCAGCAGTTTTCGCGGACTGTCCGGGGGGGAGCTGTTTTTT. Protein product: CASSFRGLSGGELFF. Drawing the rest from reference TRBV28 and TRBJ2-2, the complete variable domain is DVKVTQSSRYLVKRTGEKVFLECVQDMDHENMFWYRQDPGLGLRLIYFSYDVKMKEKGDIPEGYSVSREKKERFSLILESASTNQTSMYLCASSFRGLSGGELFFGEGSRLTVL.